This T cell receptor beta chain emerged from a study of blood T cell repertoires in COVID-19. On the study more broadly: Both acute and convalescent COVID-19 samples were obtained from the United States, Italy and Spain. From T cells, B-cell-depleted T cells, or PBMCs came the material, which was cDNA or gDNA.

CDR3 length: 15 residues. CDR1 is SGHRS and CDR2 is YFSETQ in the germline V gene. V was pared by 5 bases and J by 5 bases, with 8 bases of the junction left unmatched. Assay used: immunoSEQ multiplex PCR; TCRdb lists only in-frame clones, some missing. Of around 250,000 clones listed, just under 90% are singletons. The chain joins TRBV5-1 to TRBJ2-1; TRBD1 matches 9 bases. The material sequenced was PBMCs or T cells enriched from blood (not recorded which). This receptor was taken from a woman between 25 and 40 years old with acute COVID-19. This CDR3 reads CASRVDRGSHNEQFF. CDR3 DNA sequence: TGCGCCAGCAGGGTAGACAGGGGGAGTCACAATGAGCAGTTCTTC.